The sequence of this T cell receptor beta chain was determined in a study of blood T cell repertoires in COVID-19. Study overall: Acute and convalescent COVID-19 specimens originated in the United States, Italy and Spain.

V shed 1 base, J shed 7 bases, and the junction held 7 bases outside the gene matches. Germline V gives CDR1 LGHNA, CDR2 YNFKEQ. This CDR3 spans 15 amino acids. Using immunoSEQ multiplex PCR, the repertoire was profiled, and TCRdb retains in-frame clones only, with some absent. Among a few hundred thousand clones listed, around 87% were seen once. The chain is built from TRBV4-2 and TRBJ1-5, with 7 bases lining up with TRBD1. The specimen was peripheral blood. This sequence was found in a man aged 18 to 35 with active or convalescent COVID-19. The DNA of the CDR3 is TGTGCCAGCAGCCAAGGACAGGGCTTCGGACAGCCCCAGCATTTT. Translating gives CASSQGQGFGQPQHF.